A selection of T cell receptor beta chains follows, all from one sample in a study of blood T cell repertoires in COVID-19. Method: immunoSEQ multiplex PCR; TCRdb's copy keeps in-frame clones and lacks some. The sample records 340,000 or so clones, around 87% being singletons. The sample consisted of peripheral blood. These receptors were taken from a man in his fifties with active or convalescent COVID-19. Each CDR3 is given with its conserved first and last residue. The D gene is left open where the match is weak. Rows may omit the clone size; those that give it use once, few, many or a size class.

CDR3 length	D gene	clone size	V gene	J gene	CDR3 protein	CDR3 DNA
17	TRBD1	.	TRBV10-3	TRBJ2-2	CAISEIGGTGNTGELFF	TGTGCCATCAGCGAAATAGGGGGGACAGGCAACACCGGGGAGCTGTTTTTT
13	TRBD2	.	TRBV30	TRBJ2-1	CAWGSGRGYEQFF	TGTGCCTGGGGTAGCGGGAGGGGTTATGAGCAGTTCTTC
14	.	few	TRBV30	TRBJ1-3	CAWGRADLRIAIYF	TGTGCCTGGGGACGAGCGGACCTCAGAATCGCCATATATTTT
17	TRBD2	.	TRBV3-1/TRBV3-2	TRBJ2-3	CASSQDLAGGPLDTQYF	TGTGCCAGCAGCCAAGATCTGGCGGGAGGGCCCTTAGATACGCAGTATTTT
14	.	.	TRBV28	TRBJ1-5	CASSFRGSNQPQHF	TGTGCCAGCAGTTTCAGGGGTAGCAATCAGCCCCAGCATTTT
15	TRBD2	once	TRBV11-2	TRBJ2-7	CASSRKAGGPYEQYF	TGTGCCAGCAGCCGAAAGGCGGGAGGGCCATACGAGCAGTACTTC
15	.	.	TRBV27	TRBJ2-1	CASSLGQTVHNEQFF	TGTGCCAGCAGTTTGGGGCAGACTGTGCACAATGAGCAGTTCTTC
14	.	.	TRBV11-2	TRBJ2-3	CASSPEFRTDTQYF	TGTGCCAGTTCCCCGGAGTTTAGAACAGATACGCAGTATTTT
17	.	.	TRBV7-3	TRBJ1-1	CASSPTGSTDTNTEAFF	TGTGCCAGCAGCCCTACCGGGTCGACAGACACGAACACTGAAGCTTTCTTT
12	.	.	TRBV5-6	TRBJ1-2	CASTTSNYGYTF	TGTGCCAGCACGACTTCTAACTATGGCTACACCTTC
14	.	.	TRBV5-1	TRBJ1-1	CASRMRGTNTEAFF	TGCGCCAGTAGGATGCGAGGCACAAACACTGAAGCTTTCTTT
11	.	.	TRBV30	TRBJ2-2	CAWSWQGELFF	TGTGCCTGGAGTTGGCAGGGGGAGCTGTTTTTT
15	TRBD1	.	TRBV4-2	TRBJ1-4	CASSQGDRATEKLFF	TGTGCCAGCAGCCAAGGGGACAGGGCTACTGAAAAACTGTTTTTT
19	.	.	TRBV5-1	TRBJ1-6	CASSFAPGTPSSYNSPLHF	TGCGCCAGCAGCTTCGCTCCCGGGACTCCTAGCTCCTATAATTCACCCCTCCACTTT
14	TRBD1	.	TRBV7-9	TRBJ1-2	CASSFTGTGGGYTF	TGTGCCAGCAGCTTCACGGGGACAGGGGGTGGCTACACCTTC
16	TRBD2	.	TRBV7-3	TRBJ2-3	CASSPHGTSGTDTQYF	TGTGCCAGCAGCCCACATGGGACTAGCGGCACAGATACGCAGTATTTT
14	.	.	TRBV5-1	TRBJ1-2	CASSLGSTNYGYTF	TGCGCCAGCAGCTTGGGCTCTACTAACTATGGCTACACCTTC
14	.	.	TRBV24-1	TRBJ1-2	CATSDQGRNYGYTF	TGTGCCACCAGTGATCAAGGGAGAAACTATGGCTACACCTTC
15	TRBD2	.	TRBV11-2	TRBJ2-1	CASSLDPTSGNEQFF	TGTGCCAGCAGCTTAGATCCTACTAGCGGGAATGAGCAGTTCTTC
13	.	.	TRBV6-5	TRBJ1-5	CASRPRRDQPQHF	TGTGCCAGCAGACCCCGCCGGGATCAGCCCCAGCATTTT
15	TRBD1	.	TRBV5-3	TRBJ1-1	CARSFAGGLNTEAFF	TGTGCCAGAAGCTTCGCAGGGGGGTTGAACACTGAAGCTTTCTTT
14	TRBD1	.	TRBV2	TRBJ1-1	CASSSGQGNTEAFF	TGTGCCAGCAGTTCAGGACAGGGGAACACTGAAGCTTTCTTT
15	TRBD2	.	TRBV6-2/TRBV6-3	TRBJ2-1	CASSSFRDYDNEQFF	TGTGCCAGCAGTTCTTTTCGGGACTACGACAATGAGCAGTTCTTC
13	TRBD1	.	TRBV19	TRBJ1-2	CASSINRGAGYTF	TGTGCCAGTAGTATCAACAGGGGAGCTGGCTACACCTTC
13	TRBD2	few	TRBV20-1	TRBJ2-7	CSASLAGVYKQYF	TGCAGTGCAAGTTTAGCGGGAGTCTACAAGCAGTACTTC
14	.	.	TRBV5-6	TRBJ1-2	CASSLSPDSYGYTF	TGTGCCAGCAGCTTGAGTCCCGATAGCTATGGCTACACCTTC
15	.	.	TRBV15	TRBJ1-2	CATSRDLGANYGYTF	TGTGCCACCAGCAGAGATTTGGGGGCGAACTATGGCTACACCTTC